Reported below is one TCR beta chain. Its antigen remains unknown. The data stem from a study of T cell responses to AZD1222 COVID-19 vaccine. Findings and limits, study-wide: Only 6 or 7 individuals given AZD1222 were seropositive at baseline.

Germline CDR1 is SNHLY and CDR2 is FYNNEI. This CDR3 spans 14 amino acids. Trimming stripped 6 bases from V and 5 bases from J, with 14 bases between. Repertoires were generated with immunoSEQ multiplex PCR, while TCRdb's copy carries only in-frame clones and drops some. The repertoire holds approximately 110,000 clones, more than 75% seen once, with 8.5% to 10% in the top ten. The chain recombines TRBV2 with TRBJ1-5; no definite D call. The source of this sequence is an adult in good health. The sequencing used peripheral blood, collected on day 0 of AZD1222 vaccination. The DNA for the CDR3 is TGTGCCAGCAGAGGTGGGGAGTTCTATCAGCCCCAGCATTTT. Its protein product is CASRGGEFYQPQHF.